Listed below are T cell receptor beta chains from one sample, sequenced in a study of vaccination and CD4 T cells after COVID-19. Their cognate antigens are unknown. One entry per CDR3 protein, called by TCRdb with MiXCR from the PCR reads. In the table there are about 19,000 distinct CDR3 sequences, about 50% of which are singletons. Specimen: CD4+ T cells from blood, cultured in vitro, collected after SARS-CoV-2 vaccination. The receptors derive from a human donor who had recovered from COVID-19. Each CDR3 is given with its conserved first and last residue. D genes are given only for firm matches. The listing skips clone size in some rows; elsewhere it reads once, few, many or a size class.

v_gene	j_gene	d_gene	abundance	CDR3aa	CDR3nt
TRBV12-3/TRBV12-4	TRBJ2-1	TRBD2	.	CASMPGTIYNEQFF	TGTGCCAGCATGCCCGGGACTATTTACAATGAGCAGTTCTTC
TRBV25-1	TRBJ1-1	TRBD1	.	CASSPRGRTEAFF	TGTGCCAGCAGTCCTAGGGGGCGGACTGAAGCTTTCTTT
TRBV20-1	TRBJ2-5	.	.	CSARDFRTGETQYF	TGCAGTGCTAGAGATTTTCGGACGGGGGAGACCCAGTACTTC
TRBV6-2/TRBV6-3	TRBJ2-7	TRBD1	.	CASSYSRQGNPYEQYF	TGTGCCAGCAGTTACTCGAGACAGGGGAATCCCTACGAGCAGTACTTC
TRBV20-1	TRBJ2-2	.	.	CSARFQGRSGELFF	TGCAGTGCTAGATTCCAGGGAAGGTCCGGGGAGCTGTTTTTT
TRBV28	TRBJ2-7	.	few	CASSPTLNLNTYEQYF	TGTGCCAGCAGTCCTACCCTAAATCTTAATACCTACGAGCAGTACTTC
TRBV6-5	TRBJ1-5	.	.	CASSYNSGGYRVSQPQHF	TGTGCCAGCAGTTATAACTCCGGGGGATACAGGGTGTCTCAGCCCCAGCATTTT
TRBV6-1	TRBJ1-3	.	once	CASSESGLLGNTIYF	TGTGCCAGCAGTGAGTCCGGATTATTAGGAAACACCATATATTTT
TRBV6-2/TRBV6-3	TRBJ1-1	.	.	CASSWVNTEAFF	TGTGCCAGCAGTTGGGTGAACACTGAAGCTTTCTTT
TRBV15	TRBJ1-2	.	few	CAAGAEYGYTF	TGTGCCGCGGGTGCGGAGTATGGCTACACCTTC
TRBV11-3	TRBJ2-3	TRBD2	.	CASSLLFREGQGDTQYF	TGTGCCAGCAGCTTATTATTCCGGGAGGGCCAGGGAGATACGCAGTATTTT
TRBV30	TRBJ1-2	TRBD1	.	CAWKQGGDVYGYTF	TGTGCCTGGAAGCAGGGGGGGGATGTCTATGGCTACACCTTC
TRBV6-1	TRBJ1-2	.	.	CASSPQKIYGYTF	TGTGCCAGCAGTCCTCAAAAGATTTATGGCTACACCTTC
TRBV6-2/TRBV6-3	TRBJ1-1	.	few	CASSLPPGAFF	TGTGCCAGCAGTTTACCCCCAGGGGCTTTCTTT
TRBV5-6	TRBJ1-2	.	.	CASRRPEPAYGYTF	TGTGCCAGCAGGCGACCGGAACCGGCTTATGGCTACACCTTC
TRBV5-4	TRBJ1-2	.	.	CASSDGPRDPANYGYTF	TGTGCCAGCAGCGATGGGCCCAGGGATCCAGCTAACTATGGCTACACCTTC
TRBV10-3	TRBJ1-1	TRBD1	.	CAISVHGTGATEAFF	TGTGCCATCAGTGTTCACGGGACAGGGGCCACTGAAGCTTTCTTT
TRBV6-1	TRBJ2-7	.	.	CASSDSGGGRTYEQYF	TGTGCCAGCAGTGATTCGGGTGGAGGGAGAACCTACGAGCAGTACTTC
TRBV20-1	TRBJ2-3	.	few	CSASRPESTDTQYF	TGCAGTGCTAGTCGGCCGGAGAGCACAGATACGCAGTATTTT
TRBV2	TRBJ1-6	.	few	CASRTGQGSPLHF	TGTGCCAGCAGAACAGGGCAGGGGTCACCCCTCCACTTT
TRBV20-1	TRBJ1-6	TRBD1	.	CSAEDRSHPNSPLHF	TGCAGTGCGGAGGACAGGTCCCATCCGAATTCACCCCTCCACTTT
TRBV15	TRBJ1-2	.	.	CATSRALSYGYTF	TGTGCCACCAGCAGAGCTTTAAGCTATGGCTACACCTTC
TRBV6-1	TRBJ1-1	.	few	CASRPPGMNTEAFF	TGTGCCAGCAGGCCCCCAGGCATGAACACTGAAGCTTTCTTT
TRBV6-1	TRBJ1-2	.	.	CASRSTQVHRETYTF	TGTGCCAGCAGGTCGACTCAGGTTCACCGGGAGACATACACCTTC
TRBV27	TRBJ1-6	TRBD1	few	CASRDRGGTGLSGSPLHF	TGTGCCAGCAGGGACAGGGGGGGGACAGGACTATCAGGGTCACCCCTCCACTTT
TRBV6-5	TRBJ1-3	.	few	CASSYTPSSGNTIYF	TGTGCCAGCAGTTATACCCCAAGCTCTGGAAACACCATATATTTT